This TCR beta chain was sequenced in a study of OX40 agonist ivuxolimab in advanced cancers. The wider study: Across the patients, intravenous ivuxolimab was delivered every 2 weeks at 0.01 to 10 mg/kg.

The table came from immunoSEQ multiplex PCR; TCRdb's copy has only in-frame clones and leaves some out. The table includes around 65,000 clones, 80% to 85% detected once. Deletions cut 5 bases from V and 4 bases from J, with 15 bases between. CDR3 length: 15 residues. Germline CDR1 MGHRA, CDR2 YSYEKL. J is TRBJ1-3 and V is TRBV4-1, with D uncertain. The sequenced sample was CD4+ or CD8+ T cells sorted from blood, obtained in a trial of the OX40 agonist ivuxolimab. This TCR was sampled from an adult with an advanced solid tumor such as melanoma, head and neck, liver or kidney cancer. The CDR3 coding sequence is TGCGCCAGCAGCGAGGCGTGGAGGGCGGGAAACACCATATATTTT. It yields the protein CASSEAWRAGNTIYF.